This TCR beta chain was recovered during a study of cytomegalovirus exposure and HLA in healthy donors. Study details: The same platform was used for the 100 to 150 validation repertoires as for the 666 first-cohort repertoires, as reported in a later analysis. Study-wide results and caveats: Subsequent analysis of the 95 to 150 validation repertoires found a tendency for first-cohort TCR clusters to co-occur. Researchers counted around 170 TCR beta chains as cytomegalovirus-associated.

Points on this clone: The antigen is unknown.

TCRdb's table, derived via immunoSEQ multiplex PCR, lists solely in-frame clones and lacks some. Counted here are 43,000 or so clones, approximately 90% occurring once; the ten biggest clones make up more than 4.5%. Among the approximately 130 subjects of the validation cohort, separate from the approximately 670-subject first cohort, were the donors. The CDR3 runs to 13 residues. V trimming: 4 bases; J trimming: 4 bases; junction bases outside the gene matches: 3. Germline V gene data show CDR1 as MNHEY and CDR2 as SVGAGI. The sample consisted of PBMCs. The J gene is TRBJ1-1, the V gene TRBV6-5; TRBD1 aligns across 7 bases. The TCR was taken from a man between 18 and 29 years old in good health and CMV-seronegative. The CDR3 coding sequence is TGTGCCAGCAGTTCACAGGGGAGCACTGAAGCTTTCTTT. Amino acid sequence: CASSSQGSTEAFF.